One and the same sample provided the 10 T cell receptor beta chains below, sequenced in a study of regulatory T cells in long-lasting Graves disease. Time point defined: newly diagnosed GD, antithyroid drugs for less than 3 months. There was RNA extracted from PBMCs, and the TCR library was made from it. Through Arm-PCR of CDR3 regions and iRepertoire HTBI primers, TCR beta libraries were built. MiXCR was run by TCRdb on the multiplex PCR reads, yielding one entry per CDR3 protein. The sample carries 420,000 or so distinct CDR3 sequences, approximately 16% recorded once. These data were also reused for a study on T cells in Graves' hyperthyroidism and ophthalmopathy.

The source was peripheral blood mononuclear cells (PBMCs), collected at new diagnosis, from a patient treated with antithyroid drugs. These receptors all come from a woman younger than 30 with Graves disease.

This clonotype was counted at least ten times. The rearrangement uses TRBV2 and TRBJ2-3; possible D gene TRBD1, 5 bases. There are 15 residues in the CDR3. The germline gives CDR1 SNHLY, CDR2 FYNNEI. V was clipped by 5 bases and J by 0 bases, with 12 bases between them. Here the CDR3 reads CASSKRTPSTDTQYF. The CDR3 bases are TGTGCCAGCAGTAAACGGACACCCAGCACAGATACGCAGTATTTT.

The chain couples TRBV6-5 to TRBJ1-1, with D possibly matching TRBD1 (5 bases). Germline CDR1 MNHEY, CDR2 SVGAGI. V lost 2 bases to trimming and J lost 0 bases, with 10 bases between them. CDR3 size: 15 residues. For the CDR3, the DNA is TGTGCCAGCAGTTACCAGACAGACTTGAACACTGAAGCTTTCTTT. Translation gives CASSYQTDLNTEAFF.

The chain employs TRBV2 and TRBJ1-4; no clear D gene. The CDR3 runs to 15 residues. Trimming shortened V by 1 base and J by 4 bases, and 10 bases separated the two germline ends. The germline V gene encodes CDR1 SNHLY and CDR2 FYNNEI. CDR3 bases: TGTGCCAGCAGTGAAGGCGCGGGCGTTAATGAAAAACTGTTTTTT. Its translation is CASSEGAGVNEKLFF.

The rearrangement links TRBV10-1 to TRBJ2-1; possibly TRBD2 for D (7 bases). CDR3 size: 13 residues. V was cut by 8 bases and J by 2 bases, with 10 bases left in between. Germline V gene lookup returns CDR1 WNHNN and CDR2 SYGVQD (reference sequence). For the CDR3, the DNA is TGCGCCAGCCAGGGGACTACCTACAATGAGCAGTTCTTC. Encoded protein: CASQGTTYNEQFF.

This clonotype was detected many times. The gene calls are TRBV18 and TRBJ2-3, with 11 bases identical to TRBD2. With V trimmed by 6 bases and J by 2 bases, 7 bases remained unmatched. The CDR3 totals 16 residues. The germline V gene encodes CDR1 KGHSH and CDR2 LQKENI. CDR3 protein: CASSIRLAGITDTQYF. The DNA for the CDR3 is TGTGCCAGCTCCATCAGACTAGCGGGGATCACAGATACGCAGTATTTT.

The rearrangement links TRBV4-2 to TRBJ2-1, with 9 positions matching TRBD2. Unmatched junction bases numbered 4, after V lost 0 bases and J lost 10 bases. The germline V gene has CDR1 LGHNA and CDR2 YNFKEQ. This CDR3 is built from 14 residues. The CDR3 sequence is CASSQDSGGREQFF. CDR3 DNA sequence: TGTGCCAGCAGCCAAGATAGCGGGGGCCGAGAGCAGTTCTTC.

This clonotype was seen repeatedly, ten times or more. The chain links TRBV28 to TRBJ2-4; the D is unclear. Germline-derived CDR1 and CDR2 are MDHEN and SYDVKM. Trimming left V 3 bases short and J 0 bases short, with 12 bases between. The CDR3 loop spans 16 amino acids. The CDR3 coding sequence is TGTGCCAGCAGTTTTAGTACTAACTTAGCCAAAAACATTCAGTACTTC. This sequence encodes CASSFSTNLAKNIQYF.

This clonotype showed up just a few times. The chain is built from TRBV10-2 and TRBJ1-1; 8 positions match TRBD1. V was clipped by 2 bases and J by 10 bases; unmatched bases: 6. CDR1 and CDR2 from the germline V gene are WSHSY and SAAADI. The CDR3 spans 13 residues. The CDR3 nucleotides are TGCGCCAGCAGTGAGCCCCCAGGGGGCAGAGCTTTCTTT. Its protein is CASSEPPGGRAFF.

With respect to this clonotype: This CDR3 fails to terminate in the conserved phenylalanine or tryptophan, so it likely reflects a read error. This chain connects TRBV20-1 to TRBJ1-5, with D uncertain. The CDR3 is 11 amino acids. Germline V gene sequence: CDR1 DFQATT, CDR2 SNEGSKA (reference sequence). Trimming cost V 3 bases and J 7 bases, with 7 bases left between them. The CDR3 DNA is TGCAGTGCTAGGCTCGAACAGCCCCAGCATTCT. Translating gives CSARLEQPQHS.

This clonotype occurred many times. J is TRBJ2-3 and V is TRBV11-3, with TRBD1 as a possible D gene (5 bases). The CDR3 extends over 15 amino acids. Trimming pared 1 base from V and 5 bases from J, leaving 13 bases between. The germline V gene has CDR1 SGHNT and CDR2 YENEEA. CDR3 sequence: CASSLGVDQGDTQYF. Written as DNA, the CDR3 is TGTGCCAGCAGCTTAGGAGTAGACCAGGGAGATACGCAGTATTTT.